This T cell receptor (beta chain) is drawn from a study of blood T cells in healthy people across ages (dated by TCRdb to the mid-2010s). Study-level background: In model experiments, roughly one uniquely barcoded TCR beta cDNA molecule per two T cells was captured by template switching. The study measured age-related changes in TCR beta repertoire diversity using deep sequencing normalized with unique cDNA molecular identifiers. The donors were split into four age groups: young (average around 15 years), middle-aged (39), aged (more than 55) and long-lived (roughly 77). For two donors (one aged 18 to 30 and one aged 80 or older), the study analyzed two additional independent replicas of 1 million unique cDNA reads from the same blood draw. To avoid experimental bias, donors of different ages were distributed randomly across sequencing lanes. The study at large found these results: Estimates of total diversity from one million sequenced T cells were regarded as lower bounds and underestimates. Compared with the aged group, the long-lived group had more naive CD4+ T cells, fewer expanded clones and increased TCR diversity, a pattern suggesting age selection. There was a strong correlation between observed TCR beta diversity and the percentage of naive T cells measured by flow cytometry. As age increased, observed TCR beta diversity per million T cells dropped in a roughly linear way, and a significant reduction was already evident by age around 41. Because the CMV infection status of the donors was unknown, age-related changes in expanded clonotypes may potentially have been confounded. Since profiling was done on bulk unsorted PBMCs, naive and antigen-experienced compartments could not be conclusively compared.

Comments on this clonotype: The target of this receptor is not known. Base qualities are missing; no much larger clone stands one base away.

The cysteine opens and the phenylalanine closes a CDR3 of 14 amino acids. Only the CDR3 part of the read is kept: 42 bases, read in frame from the first base. The germline V gene encodes CDR1 SGHTA and CDR2 FQGNSA. At the junction V is shortened by 1 base and J by 8 bases, with 14 bases in between. Libraries were built with 5' RACE. The run used an Illumina HiSeq 2500. A second PCR of about 7 to 12 cycles was run with a J-beta primer mix and a sample-barcoded 5' primer. Each TCR beta cDNA molecule received a unique molecular identifier from a template-switch 5' adaptor carrying 12 random nucleotides. Each sample yielded at least 2.5 million CDR3-containing paired-end reads. First-strand cDNA was synthesized from all RNA with the Mint cDNA synthesis kit, primed by a TRBC-specific oligonucleotide. Following uracil-DNA glycosylase treatment, a first 18-cycle PCR with universal primers M1SS and BC2_uni_R was performed on all cDNA. Under the source paper's analysis protocol: For normalization, 1 million high-quality reads, each with a distinct molecular identifier, were randomly selected from each sample. Reads with shared molecular identifiers were discarded instead of being binned into consensus sequences. MiTCR, set to a Q25 quality threshold and the strictest error-elimination algorithm, was used for CDR3 identification, clonotype clustering and error correction. A nonparametric unseen species model with Euler transformation was used to estimate lower-bound total TCR beta diversity. TCRdb trimmed public reads at Q25 via fastp, called clones via MiXCR and kept in-frame beta chains. Identical CDR3 protein sequences are pooled into one entry, listed with their most common genes and DNA. TCRdb's processing, not the authors' own work, is the source of the V and J calls. In this sample the table shows about 1.8 million distinct CDR3 sequences, around half of which occur a single time. Together, the top ten hold around 2.1% of the sample.

The roughly 38 donors, aged about 6 to 90 years, were systemically healthy Caucasian individuals from Russia. Approximately 10 milliliters of peripheral blood were collected from each donor into EDTA-treated Vacutainer tubes. Ficoll-Paque density-gradient centrifugation was used to isolate PBMCs, with at least 7 million per sample. Total RNA, at least 6 micrograms per sample, was extracted from PBMCs with Trizol reagent. For every donor, flow cytometry on a PBMC aliquot measured the percentage of naive CD45RAhigh/CD27high T cells. The sequence links TRBV7-2 to TRBJ1-2; no D gene can be assigned with confidence. The source material was blood. This TCR was sampled from a woman aged 40 to 55 in good health. The sequenced DNA: TGTGCCAGCAGCTTAGTCCTGGTAGCCTACGGCTACACCTTC. Translated, this gives CASSLVLVAYGYTF.